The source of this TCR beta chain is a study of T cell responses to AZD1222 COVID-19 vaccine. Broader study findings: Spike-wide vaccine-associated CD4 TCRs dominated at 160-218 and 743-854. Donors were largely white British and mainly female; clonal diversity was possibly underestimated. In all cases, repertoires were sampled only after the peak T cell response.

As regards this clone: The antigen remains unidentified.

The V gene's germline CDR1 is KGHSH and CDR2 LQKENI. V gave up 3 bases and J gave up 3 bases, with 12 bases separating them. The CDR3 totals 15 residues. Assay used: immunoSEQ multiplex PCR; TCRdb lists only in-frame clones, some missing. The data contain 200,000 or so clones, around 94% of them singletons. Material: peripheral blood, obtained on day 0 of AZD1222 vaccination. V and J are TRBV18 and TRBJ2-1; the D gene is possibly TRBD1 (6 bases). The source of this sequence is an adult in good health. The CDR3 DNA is TGTGCCAGCTCACCTGACACAGGGAACTACAATGAGCAGTTCTTC. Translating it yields CASSPDTGNYNEQFF. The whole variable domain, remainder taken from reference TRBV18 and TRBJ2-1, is NAGVMQNPRHLVRRRGQEARLRCSPMKGHSHVYWYRQLPEEGLKFMVYLQKENIIDESGMPKERFSAEFPKEGPSILRIQQVVRGDSAAYFCASSPDTGNYNEQFFGPGTRLTVL.